This TCR beta chain was captured by sequencing in a study of long-term antiretroviral therapy in people with HIV. Study conclusions and caveats: Clonal expansions arising prior to ART prevailed in the repertoire at every time point.

From germline, CDR1 is SGHTA and CDR2 FQGTGA. The V end lost 5 bases, the J end lost 6 bases, and 18 bases lay between the germline ends. CDR3 length equals 15 residues. Comments on this clone: Its antigen remains unidentified.

Version v3.0 of the immunoSEQ assay was performed at survey level. Assay: immunoSEQ multiplex PCR; the TCRdb copy retains only in-frame clones and omits some. The table lists around 11,000 clones, 81% of them singletons, with about 20% in the top ten. The chain links TRBV7-3 to TRBJ2-3, with D unclear. Sequencing was performed on unsorted PBMCs, taken 1.8 years after starting antiretroviral therapy. The sequence was obtained from a middle-aged man with HIV. CDR3 protein: CASSPETRTSDTQYF. The CDR3 DNA reads as TGTGCCAGCAGCCCAGAGACGCGTACATCGGATACGCAGTATTTT.